This T cell receptor (beta chain) emerged from a study of blood T cell repertoires in COVID-19. Seattle researchers signed up patients amid active infection and tracked them longitudinally. Per the germline V gene, CDR1 is DFQATT and CDR2 is SNEGSKA (reference sequence). V was shortened by 3 bases and J by 5 bases, with 5 bases between the two germline ends. CDR3 length: 10 residues. Data came from immunoSEQ multiplex PCR; TCRdb stores just in-frame clones and leaves some out. The data show approximately 120,000 clones, more than 70% seen once. The receptor was derived from an elderly woman with COVID-19, enrolled during active disease. V usage is TRBV20-1 and J usage is TRBJ2-7; D gene ambiguous. What was sequenced was peripheral blood. The CDR3 DNA reads as TGCAGTGCTAGGCTAAACGAGCAGTACTTC. It specifies CSARLNEQYF.